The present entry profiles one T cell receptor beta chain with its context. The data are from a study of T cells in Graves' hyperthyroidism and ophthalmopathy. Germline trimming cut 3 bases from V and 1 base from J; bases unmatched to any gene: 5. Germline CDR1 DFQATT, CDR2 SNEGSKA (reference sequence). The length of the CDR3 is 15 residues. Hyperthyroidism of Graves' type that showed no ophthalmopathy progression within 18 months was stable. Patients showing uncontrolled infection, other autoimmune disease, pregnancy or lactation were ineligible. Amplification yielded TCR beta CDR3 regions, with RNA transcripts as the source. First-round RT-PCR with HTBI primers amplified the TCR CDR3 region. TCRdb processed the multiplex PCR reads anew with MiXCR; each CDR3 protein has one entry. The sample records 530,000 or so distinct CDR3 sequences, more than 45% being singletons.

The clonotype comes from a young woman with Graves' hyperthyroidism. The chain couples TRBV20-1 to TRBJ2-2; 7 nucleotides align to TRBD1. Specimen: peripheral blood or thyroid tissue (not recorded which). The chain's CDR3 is CSASRAGGNTGELFF. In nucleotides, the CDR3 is TGCAGTGCTAGCCGGGCAGGGGGGAACACCGGGGAGCTGTTTTTT.